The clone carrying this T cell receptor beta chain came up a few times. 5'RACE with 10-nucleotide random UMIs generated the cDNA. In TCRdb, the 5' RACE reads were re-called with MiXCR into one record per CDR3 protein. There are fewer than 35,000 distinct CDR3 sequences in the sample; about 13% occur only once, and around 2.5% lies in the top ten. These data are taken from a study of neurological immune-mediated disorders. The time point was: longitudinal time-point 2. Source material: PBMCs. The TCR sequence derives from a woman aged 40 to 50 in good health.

The CDR3 protein is CATSDSGPSSYNEQFF. The DNA for the CDR3 is TGTGCCACCAGTGATTCAGGGCCGAGCTCCTACAATGAGCAGTTCTTC. The chain employs TRBV24-1 and TRBJ2-1; a weak D match, TRBD1 (5 bases). Per germline, CDR1 KGHDR and CDR2 SFDVKD. This CDR3 is built from 16 residues. V dropped 2 bases and J dropped 0 bases, with 10 bases sitting between them.